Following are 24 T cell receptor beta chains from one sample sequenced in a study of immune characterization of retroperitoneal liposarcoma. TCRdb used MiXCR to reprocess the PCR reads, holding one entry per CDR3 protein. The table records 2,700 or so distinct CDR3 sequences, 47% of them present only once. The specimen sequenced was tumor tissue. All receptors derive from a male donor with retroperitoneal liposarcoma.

The CDR3 loop reads CASSPKPSYEQYF. DNA for the CDR3: TGTGCCAGCAGTCCAAAACCCTCCTACGAGCAGTACTTC. The chain couples TRBV7-3 to TRBJ2-1; D uncertain. TRBJ2-7 explains the end of the DNA better; the J call may be wrong. Germline lookup yields CDR1 SGHTA and CDR2 FQGTGA. This CDR3 has 13 residues.

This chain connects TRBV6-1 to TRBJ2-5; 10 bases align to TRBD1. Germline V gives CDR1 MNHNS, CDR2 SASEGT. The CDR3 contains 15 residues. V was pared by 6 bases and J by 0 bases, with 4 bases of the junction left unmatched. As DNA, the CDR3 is TGTGCCAGCAGCCCGGGACAGGGGTACCAAGAGACCCAGTACTTC. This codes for CASSPGQGYQETQYF.

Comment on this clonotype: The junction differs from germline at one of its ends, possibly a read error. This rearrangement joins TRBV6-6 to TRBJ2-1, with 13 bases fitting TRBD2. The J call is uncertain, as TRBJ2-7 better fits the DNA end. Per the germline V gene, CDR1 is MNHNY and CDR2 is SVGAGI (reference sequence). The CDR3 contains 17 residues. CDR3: CASSLGLAGDRAYKQYF. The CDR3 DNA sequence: TGTGCCAGCAGTCTCGGACTAGCGGGAGATAGGGCCTACAAGCAGTACTTC.

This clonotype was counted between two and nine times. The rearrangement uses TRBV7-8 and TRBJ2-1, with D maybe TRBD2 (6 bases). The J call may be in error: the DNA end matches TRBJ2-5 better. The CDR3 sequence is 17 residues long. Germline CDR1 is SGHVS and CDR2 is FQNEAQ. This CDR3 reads CASSVRAVRELEETQYF. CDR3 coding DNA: TGTGCCAGCAGCGTGCGAGCTGTCCGGGAGTTAGAAGAGACCCAGTACTTC.

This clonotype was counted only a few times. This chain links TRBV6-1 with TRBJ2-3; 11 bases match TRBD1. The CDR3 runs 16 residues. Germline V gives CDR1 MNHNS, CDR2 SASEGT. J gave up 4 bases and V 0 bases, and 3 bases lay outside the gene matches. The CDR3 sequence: CASSEAPGQGADTQYF. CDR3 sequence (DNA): TGTGCCAGCAGTGAAGCGCCGGGACAGGGGGCAGATACGCAGTATTTT.

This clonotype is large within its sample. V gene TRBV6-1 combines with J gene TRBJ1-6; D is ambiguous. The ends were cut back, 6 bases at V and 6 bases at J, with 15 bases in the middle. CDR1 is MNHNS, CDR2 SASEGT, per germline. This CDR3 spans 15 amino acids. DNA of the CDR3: TGTGCCAGCAGCCTGGAGGAGGGTCCTAATTCACCCCTCCACTTT. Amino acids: CASSLEEGPNSPLHF.

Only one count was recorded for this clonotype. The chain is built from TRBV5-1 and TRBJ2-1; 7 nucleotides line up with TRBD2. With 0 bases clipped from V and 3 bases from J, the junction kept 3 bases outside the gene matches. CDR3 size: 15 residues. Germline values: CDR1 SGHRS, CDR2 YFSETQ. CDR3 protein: CASSLEPGGYNEQFF. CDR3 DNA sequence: TGCGCCAGCAGCTTGGAGCCGGGAGGCTACAATGAGCAGTTCTTC.

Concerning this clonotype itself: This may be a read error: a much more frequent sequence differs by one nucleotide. The CDR3 bases are TGTGCCAGCAGCTTAGCAGAGACCCAGCACTTC. The encoded protein is CASSLAETQHF. The chain couples TRBV7-2 to TRBJ2-5; no reliable D call. CDR3 length: 11 amino acids. Germline assignment: CDR1 SGHTA and CDR2 FQGNSA.

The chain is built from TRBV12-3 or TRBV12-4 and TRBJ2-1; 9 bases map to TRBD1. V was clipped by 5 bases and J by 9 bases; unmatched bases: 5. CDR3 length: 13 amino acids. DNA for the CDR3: TGTGCCAGCAGTGCGTTGACAGGGGGTGAGCAGTTCTTC. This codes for CASSALTGGEQFF.

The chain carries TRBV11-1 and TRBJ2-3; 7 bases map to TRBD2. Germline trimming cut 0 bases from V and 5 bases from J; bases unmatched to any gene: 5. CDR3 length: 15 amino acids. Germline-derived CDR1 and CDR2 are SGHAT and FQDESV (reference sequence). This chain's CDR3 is CASSLAGGPGDTQYF. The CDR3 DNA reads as TGTGCCAGCAGCTTAGCGGGAGGGCCGGGAGATACGCAGTATTTT.

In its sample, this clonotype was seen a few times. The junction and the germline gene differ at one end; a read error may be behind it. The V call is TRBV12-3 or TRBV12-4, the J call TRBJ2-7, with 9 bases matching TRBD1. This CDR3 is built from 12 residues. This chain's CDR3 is CASSGQGIGPVF. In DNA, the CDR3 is TGTGCCAGCAGTGGACAGGGGATTGGGCCTGTGTTC.

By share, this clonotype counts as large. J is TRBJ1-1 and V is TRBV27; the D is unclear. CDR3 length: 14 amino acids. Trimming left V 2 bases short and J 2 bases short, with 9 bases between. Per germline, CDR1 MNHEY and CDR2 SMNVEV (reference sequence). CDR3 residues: CASSLVPGNTEAFF. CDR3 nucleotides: TGTGCCAGCAGTTTAGTACCAGGTAACACTGAAGCTTTCTTT.

The CDR3 here is CASGLTETNTEAFF. The CDR3 nucleotides are TGCGCCAGCGGCCTGACAGAAACGAACACTGAAGCTTTCTTT. The genes are TRBV4-3 and TRBJ1-1, with TRBD1 as a possible D gene (5 bases). Trimming took off 8 bases at V and 1 base at J, with 14 bases between the two ends. The germline CDR1 and CDR2 sequences are LGHNA and YSLEER. CDR3 length equals 14 residues.

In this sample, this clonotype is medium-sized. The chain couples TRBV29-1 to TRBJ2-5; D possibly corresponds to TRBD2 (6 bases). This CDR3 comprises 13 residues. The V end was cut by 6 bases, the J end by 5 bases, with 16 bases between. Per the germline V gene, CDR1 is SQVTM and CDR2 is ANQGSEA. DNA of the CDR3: TGCAGCGTCGCGGGGTCCGTGGGGGAGACCCAGTACTTC. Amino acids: CSVAGSVGETQYF.

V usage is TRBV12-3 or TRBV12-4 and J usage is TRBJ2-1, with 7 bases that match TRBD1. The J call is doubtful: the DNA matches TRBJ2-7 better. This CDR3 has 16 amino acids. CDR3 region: CASSPTDRSSYNEQYF. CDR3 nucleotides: TGTGCCAGCAGCCCGACGGACAGGTCATCCTACAATGAGCAGTACTTC.

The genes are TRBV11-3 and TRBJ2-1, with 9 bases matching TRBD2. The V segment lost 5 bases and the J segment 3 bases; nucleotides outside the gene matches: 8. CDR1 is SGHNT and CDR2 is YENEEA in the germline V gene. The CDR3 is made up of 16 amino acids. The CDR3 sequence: CASSGGHSGGYNEQFF. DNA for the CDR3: TGTGCCAGCAGCGGAGGGCATAGCGGGGGCTACAATGAGCAGTTCTTC.

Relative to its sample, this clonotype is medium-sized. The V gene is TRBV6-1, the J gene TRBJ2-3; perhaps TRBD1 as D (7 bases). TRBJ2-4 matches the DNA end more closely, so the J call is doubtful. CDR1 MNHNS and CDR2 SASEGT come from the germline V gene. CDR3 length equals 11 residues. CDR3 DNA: TGTGCCAGCACCCGCGGGACAGCTCAGTACTTC. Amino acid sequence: CASTRGTAQYF.

DNA for the CDR3: TGTGCCAGCAGCTTACCCAGGGACCGAGAGACCCAGTACTTC. It translates to CASSLPRDRETQYF. The chain carries TRBV7-6 and TRBJ2-4, with D possibly being TRBD1 or TRBD2 (5 bases each). The tail of the sequence fits TRBJ2-5 better, so the J call may be wrong. Looked up from germline, CDR1 is SGHVS and CDR2 is FNYEAQ. The CDR3 extends over 14 amino acids.

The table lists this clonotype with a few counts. CDR3 sequence: CASSLQGVDTQYF. Here the CDR3 DNA reads TGTGCCAGCAGCCTCCAGGGAGTAGATACGCAGTATTTT. The gene calls are TRBV7-9 and TRBJ2-3; D tentatively reads TRBD1 or TRBD2 (5 bases each). V was cut by 5 bases and J by 5 bases, with 11 bases left in between. The CDR3 is 13 residues long. The germline gives CDR1 SEHNR, CDR2 FQNEAQ (reference sequence).

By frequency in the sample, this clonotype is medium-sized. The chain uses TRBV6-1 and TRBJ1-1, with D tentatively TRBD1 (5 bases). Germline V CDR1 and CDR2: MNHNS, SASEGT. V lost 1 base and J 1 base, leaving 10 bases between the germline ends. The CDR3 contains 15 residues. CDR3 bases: TGTGCCAGCAGTGAAGAGGGACTGGCGAACACTGAAGCTTTCTTT. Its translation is CASSEEGLANTEAFF.

The CDR3, as DNA: TGTGCCAGCAGTTCCTCCGACAGGGAAGAGACCCAGTACTTC. Residues: CASSSSDREETQYF. The J gene is TRBJ2-1, the V gene TRBV12-3 or TRBV12-4; the match to TRBD1 covers 7 bases. The closer fit of TRBJ2-5 to the DNA end suggests the J call may be wrong. The CDR3 contains 14 residues.

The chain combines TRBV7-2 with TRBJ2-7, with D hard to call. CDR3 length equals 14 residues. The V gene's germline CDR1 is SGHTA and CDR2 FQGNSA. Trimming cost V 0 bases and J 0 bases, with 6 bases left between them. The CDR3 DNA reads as TGTGCCAGCAGCTTAGCGCCGACCTCCTACGAGCAGTACTTC. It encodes CASSLAPTSYEQYF. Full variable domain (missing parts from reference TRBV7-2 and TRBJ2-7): GAGVSQSPSNKVTEKGKDVELRCDPISGHTALYWYRQSLGQGLEFLIYFQGNSAPDKSGLPSDRFSAERTGGSVSTLTIQRTQQEDSAVYLCASSLAPTSYEQYFGPGTRLTVT.

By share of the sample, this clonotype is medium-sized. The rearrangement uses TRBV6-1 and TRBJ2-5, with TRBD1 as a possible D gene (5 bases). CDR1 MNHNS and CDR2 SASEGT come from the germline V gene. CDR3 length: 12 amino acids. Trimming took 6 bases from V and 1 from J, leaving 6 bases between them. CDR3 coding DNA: TGTGCCAGCAGAGACAGCCAAGAGACCCAGTACTTC. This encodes CASRDSQETQYF.

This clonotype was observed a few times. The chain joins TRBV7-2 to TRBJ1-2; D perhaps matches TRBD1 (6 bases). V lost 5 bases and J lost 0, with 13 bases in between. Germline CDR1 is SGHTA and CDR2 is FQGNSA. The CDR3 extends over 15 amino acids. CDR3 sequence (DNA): TGTGCCAGCAGCATTAATACAGGGACTAACTATGGCTACACCTTC. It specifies CASSINTGTNYGYTF.